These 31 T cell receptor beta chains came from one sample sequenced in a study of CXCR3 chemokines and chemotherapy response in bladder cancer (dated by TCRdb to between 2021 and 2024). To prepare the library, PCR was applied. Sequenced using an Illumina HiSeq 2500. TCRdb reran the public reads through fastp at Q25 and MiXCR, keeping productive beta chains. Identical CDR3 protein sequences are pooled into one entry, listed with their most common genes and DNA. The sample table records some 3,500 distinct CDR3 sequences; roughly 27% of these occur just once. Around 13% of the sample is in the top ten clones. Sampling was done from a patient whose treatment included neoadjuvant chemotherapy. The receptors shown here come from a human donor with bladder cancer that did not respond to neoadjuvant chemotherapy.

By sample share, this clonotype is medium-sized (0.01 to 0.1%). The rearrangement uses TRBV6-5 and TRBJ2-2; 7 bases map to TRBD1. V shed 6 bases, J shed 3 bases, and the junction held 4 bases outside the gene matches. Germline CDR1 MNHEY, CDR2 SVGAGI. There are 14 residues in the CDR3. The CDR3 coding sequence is TGTGCCAGCAGGACAGGGTTGCACACCGGGGAGCTGTTTTTT. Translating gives CASRTGLHTGELFF.

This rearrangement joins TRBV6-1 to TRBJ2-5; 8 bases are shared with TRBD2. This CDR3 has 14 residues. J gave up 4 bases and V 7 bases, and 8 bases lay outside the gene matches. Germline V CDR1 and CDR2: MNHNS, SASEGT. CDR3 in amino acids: CASIGGAGGETQYF. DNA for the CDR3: TGTGCCAGCATCGGGGGGGCGGGTGGAGAGACCCAGTACTTC.

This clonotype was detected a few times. The DNA of the CDR3 is TGTGCCAGCAGCCTTCGACGGGGGACTGAAGCTTTCTTT. Translation gives CASSLRRGTEAFF. The chain joins TRBV11-3 to TRBJ1-1, with D perhaps matching TRBD1 (5 bases). Between the trimmed V and J ends, which lost 5 bases and 5 bases, there was a span of 12 bases. Germline-derived CDR1 and CDR2 are SGHNT and YENEEA. The CDR3 spans 13 residues. The full variable domain, rest sourced from reference TRBV11-3 and TRBJ1-1, is EAGVVQSPRYKIIEKKQPVAFWCNPISGHNTLYWYLQNLGQGPELLIRYENEEAVDDSQLPKDRFSAERLKGVDSTLKIQPAELGDSAVYLCASSLRRGTEAFFGQGTRLTVV.

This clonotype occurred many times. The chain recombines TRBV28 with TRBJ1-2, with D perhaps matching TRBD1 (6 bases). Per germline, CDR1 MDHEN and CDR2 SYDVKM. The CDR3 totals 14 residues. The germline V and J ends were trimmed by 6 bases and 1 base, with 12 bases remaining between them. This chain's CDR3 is CASRQQGGNYGYTF. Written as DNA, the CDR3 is TGTGCCAGCAGGCAACAGGGAGGTAACTATGGCTACACCTTC.

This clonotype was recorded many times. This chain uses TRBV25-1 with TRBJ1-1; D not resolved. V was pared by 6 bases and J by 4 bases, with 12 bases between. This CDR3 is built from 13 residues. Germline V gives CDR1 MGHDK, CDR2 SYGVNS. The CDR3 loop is CASSRPGSTEAFF. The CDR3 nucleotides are TGTGCCAGCAGCCGACCCGGGAGCACTGAAGCTTTCTTT.

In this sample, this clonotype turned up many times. The CDR3 is CASSPRQIQETQYF. CDR3 coding DNA: TGTGCCAGCAGCCCCAGACAGATCCAAGAGACCCAGTACTTC. The chain is built from TRBV9 and TRBJ2-5; weak D call: TRBD1 (5 bases). Germline CDR1 reads SGDLS; CDR2 reads YYNGEE. The CDR3 has 14 residues. Trimming left V 4 bases short and J 1 base short, with 11 bases between.

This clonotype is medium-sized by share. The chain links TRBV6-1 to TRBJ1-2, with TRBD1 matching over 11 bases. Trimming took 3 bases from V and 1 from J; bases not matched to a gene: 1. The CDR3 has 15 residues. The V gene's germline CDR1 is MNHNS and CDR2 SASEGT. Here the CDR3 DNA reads TGTGCCAGCAGTGAGGGACAGGGGGGTAACTATGGCTACACCTTC. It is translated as CASSEGQGGNYGYTF.

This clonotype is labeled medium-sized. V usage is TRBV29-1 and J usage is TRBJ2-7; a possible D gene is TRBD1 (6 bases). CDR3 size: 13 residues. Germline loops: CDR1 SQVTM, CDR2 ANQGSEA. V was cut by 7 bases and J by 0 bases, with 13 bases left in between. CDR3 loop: CSAGQRSSYEQYF. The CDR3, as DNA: TGCAGCGCCGGACAGAGAAGCTCCTACGAGCAGTACTTC.

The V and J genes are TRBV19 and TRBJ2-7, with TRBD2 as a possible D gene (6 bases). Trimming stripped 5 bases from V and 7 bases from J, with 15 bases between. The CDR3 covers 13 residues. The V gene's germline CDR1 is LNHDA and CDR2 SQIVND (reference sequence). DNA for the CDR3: TGTGCCAGTAGTGCCGGGGGTTTGGGTGAGCAGTACTTC. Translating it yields CASSAGGLGEQYF.

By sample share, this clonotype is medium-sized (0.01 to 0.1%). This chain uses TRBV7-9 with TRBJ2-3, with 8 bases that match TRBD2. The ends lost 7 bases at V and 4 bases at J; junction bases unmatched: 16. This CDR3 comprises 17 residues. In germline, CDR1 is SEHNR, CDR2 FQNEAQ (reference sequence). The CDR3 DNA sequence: TGTGCCAGCACCCCCTGGAGGGGACTAGTTCTTCCAGATACGCAGTATTTT. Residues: CASTPWRGLVLPDTQYF. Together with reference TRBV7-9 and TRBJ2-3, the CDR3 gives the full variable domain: DTGVSQNPRHKITKRGQNVTFRCDPISEHNRLYWYRQTLGQGPEFLTYFQNEAQLEKSRLLSDRFSAERPKGSFSTLEIQRTEQGDSAMYLCASTPWRGLVLPDTQYFGPGTRLTVL.

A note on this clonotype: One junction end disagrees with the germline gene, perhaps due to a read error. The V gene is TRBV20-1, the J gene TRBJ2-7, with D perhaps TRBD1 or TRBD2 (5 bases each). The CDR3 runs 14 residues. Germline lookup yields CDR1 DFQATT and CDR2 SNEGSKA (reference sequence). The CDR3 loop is CSGMEPGTSHEQYF. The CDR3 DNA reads TGCAGTGGGATGGAACCAGGGACCTCCCACGAGCAGTACTTC.

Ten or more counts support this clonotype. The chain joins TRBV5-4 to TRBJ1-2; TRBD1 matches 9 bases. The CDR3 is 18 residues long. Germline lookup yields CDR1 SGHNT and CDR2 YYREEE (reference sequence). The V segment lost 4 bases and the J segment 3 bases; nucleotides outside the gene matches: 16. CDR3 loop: CASSNGDLTGTGYYGYTF. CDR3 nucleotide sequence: TGTGCCAGCAGCAATGGGGACCTCACCGGGACAGGGTACTATGGCTACACCTTC.

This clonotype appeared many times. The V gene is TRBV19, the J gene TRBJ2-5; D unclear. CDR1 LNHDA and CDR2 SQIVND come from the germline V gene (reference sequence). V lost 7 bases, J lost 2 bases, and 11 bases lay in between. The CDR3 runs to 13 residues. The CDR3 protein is CASNWAGQETQYF. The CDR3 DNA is TGTGCCAGTAACTGGGCAGGTCAAGAGACCCAGTACTTC.

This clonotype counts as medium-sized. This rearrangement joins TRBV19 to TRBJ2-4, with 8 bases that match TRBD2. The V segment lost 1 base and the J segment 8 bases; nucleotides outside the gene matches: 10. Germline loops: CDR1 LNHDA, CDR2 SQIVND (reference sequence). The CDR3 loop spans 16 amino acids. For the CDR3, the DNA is TGTGCCAGTAGTATAGTCGCGGGGGGCCCTTTGGACATTCAGTACTTC. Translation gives CASSIVAGGPLDIQYF.

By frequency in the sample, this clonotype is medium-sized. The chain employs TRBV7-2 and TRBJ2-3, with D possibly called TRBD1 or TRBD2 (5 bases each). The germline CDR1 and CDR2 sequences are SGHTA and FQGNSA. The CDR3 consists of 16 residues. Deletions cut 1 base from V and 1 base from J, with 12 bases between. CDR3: CASSLVGARGTDTQYF. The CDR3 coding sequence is TGTGCCAGCAGCTTAGTCGGGGCCCGGGGCACAGATACGCAGTATTTT.

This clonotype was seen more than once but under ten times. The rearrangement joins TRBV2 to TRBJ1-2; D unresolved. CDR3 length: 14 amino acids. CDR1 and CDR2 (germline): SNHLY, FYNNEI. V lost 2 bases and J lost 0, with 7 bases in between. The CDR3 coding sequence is TGTGCCAGCAGTGAATTGGCAGCTAACTATGGCTACACCTTC. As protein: CASSELAANYGYTF.

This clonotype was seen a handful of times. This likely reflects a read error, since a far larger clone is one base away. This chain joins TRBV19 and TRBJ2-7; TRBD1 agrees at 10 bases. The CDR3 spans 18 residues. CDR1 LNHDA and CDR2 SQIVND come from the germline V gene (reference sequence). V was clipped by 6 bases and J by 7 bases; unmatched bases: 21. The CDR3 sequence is CASSQTGGAVSPHNEQYF. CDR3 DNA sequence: TGTGCCAGTAGCCAGACAGGGGGCGCGGTGTCGCCACACAATGAGCAGTACTTC.

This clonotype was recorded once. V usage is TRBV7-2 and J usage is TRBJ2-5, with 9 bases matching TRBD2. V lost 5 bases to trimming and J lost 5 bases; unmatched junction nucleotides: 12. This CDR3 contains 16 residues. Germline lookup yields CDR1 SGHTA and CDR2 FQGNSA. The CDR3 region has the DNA TGTGCCAGCAGCATCTCCCCTGGCGGGGGGGCGGAGACCCAGTACTTC. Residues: CASSISPGGGAETQYF.

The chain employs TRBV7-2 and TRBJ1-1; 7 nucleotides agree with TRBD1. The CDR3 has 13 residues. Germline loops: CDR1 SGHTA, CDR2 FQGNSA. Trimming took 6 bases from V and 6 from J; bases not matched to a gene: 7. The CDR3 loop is CASRGQSIPEAFF. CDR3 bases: TGTGCCAGCAGGGGACAGTCGATCCCTGAAGCTTTCTTT. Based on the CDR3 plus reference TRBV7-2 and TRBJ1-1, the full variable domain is GAGVSQSPSNKVTEKGKDVELRCDPISGHTALYWYRQSLGQGLEFLIYFQGNSAPDKSGLPSDRFSAERTGGSVSTLTIQRTQQEDSAVYLCASRGQSIPEAFFGQGTRLTVV.

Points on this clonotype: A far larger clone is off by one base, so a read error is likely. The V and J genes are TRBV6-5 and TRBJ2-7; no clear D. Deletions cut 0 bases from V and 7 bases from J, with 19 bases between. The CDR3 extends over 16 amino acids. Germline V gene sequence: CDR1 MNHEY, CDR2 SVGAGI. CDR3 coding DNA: TGTGCCAGCAGTTACTCCGACTCGAGCTCCTACAATGAGCAGTACTTC. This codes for CASSYSDSSSYNEQYF.

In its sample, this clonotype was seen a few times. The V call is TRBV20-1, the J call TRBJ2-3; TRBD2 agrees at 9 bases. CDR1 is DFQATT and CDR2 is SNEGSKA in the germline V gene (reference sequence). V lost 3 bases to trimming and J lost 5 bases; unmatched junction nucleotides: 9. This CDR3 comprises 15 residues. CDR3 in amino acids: CSASSPGGGVDTQYF. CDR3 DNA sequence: TGCAGTGCTAGCTCCCCCGGCGGGGGGGTAGATACGCAGTATTTT.

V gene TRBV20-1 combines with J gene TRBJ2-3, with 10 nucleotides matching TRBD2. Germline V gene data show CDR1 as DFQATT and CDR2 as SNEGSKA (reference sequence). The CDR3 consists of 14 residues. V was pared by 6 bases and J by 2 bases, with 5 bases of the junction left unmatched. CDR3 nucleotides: TGCAGTGCCACTAGCGGGGCCAACACAGATACGCAGTATTTT. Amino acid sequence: CSATSGANTDTQYF.

The DNA for the CDR3 is TGTGCCACCAGTGATTCGGGACTAGCGGGGGCGGGTGAGCAGTTCTTC. Its translation: CATSDSGLAGAGEQFF. The chain employs TRBV24-1 and TRBJ2-1, with TRBD2 matching 14 bases. The germline V gene encodes CDR1 KGHDR and CDR2 SFDVKD. The CDR3 is made up of 16 amino acids. V shed 2 bases and J 9 bases; nucleotides not matched to a gene: 5.

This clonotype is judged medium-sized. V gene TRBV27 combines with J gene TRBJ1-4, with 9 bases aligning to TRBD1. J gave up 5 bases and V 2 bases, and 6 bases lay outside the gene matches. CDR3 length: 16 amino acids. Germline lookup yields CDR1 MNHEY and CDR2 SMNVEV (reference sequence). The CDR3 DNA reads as TGTGCCAGCAGTTTAGATCGGACAGGGGCAAATGAAAAACTGTTTTTT. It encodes CASSLDRTGANEKLFF. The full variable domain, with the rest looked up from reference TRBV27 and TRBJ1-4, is EAQVTQNPRYLITVTGKKLTVTCSQNMNHEYMSWYRQDPGLGLRQIYYSMNVEVTDKGDVPEGYKVSRKEKRNFPLILESPSPNQTSLYFCASSLDRTGANEKLFFGSGTQLSVL.

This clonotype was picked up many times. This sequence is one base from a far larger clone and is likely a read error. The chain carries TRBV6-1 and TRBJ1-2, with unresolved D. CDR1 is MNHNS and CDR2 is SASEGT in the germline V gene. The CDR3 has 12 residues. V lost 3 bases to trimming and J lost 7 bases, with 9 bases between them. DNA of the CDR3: TGTGCCAGCAGTGAGGGAGCTTCTGGCTACACCTTC. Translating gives CASSEGASGYTF.

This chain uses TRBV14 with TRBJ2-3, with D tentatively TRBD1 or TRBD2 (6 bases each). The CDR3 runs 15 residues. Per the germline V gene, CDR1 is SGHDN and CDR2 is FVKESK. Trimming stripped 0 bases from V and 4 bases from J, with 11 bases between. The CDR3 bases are TGTGCCAGCAGCCAAGATAAGGGGGGTGCAGATACGCAGTATTTT. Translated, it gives CASSQDKGGADTQYF. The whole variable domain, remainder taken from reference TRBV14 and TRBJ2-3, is EAGVTQFPSHSVIEKGQTVTLRCDPISGHDNLYWYRRVMGKEIKFLLHFVKESKQDESGMPNNRFLAERTGGTYSTLKVQPAELEDSGVYFCASSQDKGGADTQYFGPGTRLTVL.

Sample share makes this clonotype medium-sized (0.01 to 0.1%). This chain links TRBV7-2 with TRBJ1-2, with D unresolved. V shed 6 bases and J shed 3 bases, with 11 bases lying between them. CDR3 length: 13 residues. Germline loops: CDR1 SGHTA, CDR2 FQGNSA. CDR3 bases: TGTGCCAGCAGACAAGACACCGACTATGGCTACACCTTC. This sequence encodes CASRQDTDYGYTF.

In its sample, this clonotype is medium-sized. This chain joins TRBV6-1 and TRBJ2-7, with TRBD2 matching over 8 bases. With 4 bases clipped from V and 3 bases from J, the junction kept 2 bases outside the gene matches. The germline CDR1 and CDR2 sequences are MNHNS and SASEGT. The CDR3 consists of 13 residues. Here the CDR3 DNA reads TGTGCCAGCAGTGGGAGCGGGGGCTACGAGCAGTACTTC. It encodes CASSGSGGYEQYF.

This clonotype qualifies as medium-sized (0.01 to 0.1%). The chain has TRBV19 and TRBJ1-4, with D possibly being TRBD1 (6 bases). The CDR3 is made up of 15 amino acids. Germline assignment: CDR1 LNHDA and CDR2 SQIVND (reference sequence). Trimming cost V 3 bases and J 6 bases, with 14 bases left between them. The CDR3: CASSITGYWDEKLFF. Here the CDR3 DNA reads TGTGCCAGTAGTATCACAGGGTATTGGGATGAAAAACTGTTTTTT.

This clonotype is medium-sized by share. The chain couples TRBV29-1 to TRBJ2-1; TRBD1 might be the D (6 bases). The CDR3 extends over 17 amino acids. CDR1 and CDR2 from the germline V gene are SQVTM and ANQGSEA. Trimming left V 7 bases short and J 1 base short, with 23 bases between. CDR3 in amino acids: CSALPSGDPTSYNEQFF. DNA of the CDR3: TGCAGCGCGTTGCCTTCAGGGGATCCCACATCCTACAATGAGCAGTTCTTC.

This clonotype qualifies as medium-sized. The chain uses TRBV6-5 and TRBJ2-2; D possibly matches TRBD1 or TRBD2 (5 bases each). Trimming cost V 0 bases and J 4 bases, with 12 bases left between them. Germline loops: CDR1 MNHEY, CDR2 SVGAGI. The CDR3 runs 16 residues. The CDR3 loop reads CASSYSGAAGTGELFF. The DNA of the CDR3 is TGTGCCAGCAGTTACTCTGGGGCCGCGGGCACCGGGGAGCTGTTTTTT.